This passage covers 27 T cell receptor beta chains from one sample sequenced in a study of blood T cell repertoires in COVID-19. Sequenced by immunoSEQ multiplex PCR; TCRdb stores in-frame clones only, minus some. The sample records 250,000 to 300,000 clones, more than 75% being singletons. Input material: PBMCs or T cells enriched from blood (not recorded which). The source is a man between 18 and 35 years old who had recovered from COVID-19.

This clone was seen just once. The chain joins TRBV6-4 to TRBJ1-6, with a weak D call TRBD1 (6 bases). The V and J ends lost 6 bases and 7 bases respectively, with 16 bases between them. The CDR3 runs to 15 residues. The germline V gene has CDR1 MRHNA and CDR2 SNTAGT. The CDR3 bases are TGTGCCAGCAGCATCGGGAACAGGGAAAATTCACCCCTCCACTTT. Translating gives CASSIGNRENSPLHF.

The V and J genes are TRBV30 and TRBJ1-2, with 9 bases that match TRBD1. The CDR3 has 16 residues. Germline CDR1 and CDR2: GTSNPN and SVGIG (reference sequence). V gave up 3 bases and J gave up 2 bases; unmatched junction bases: 10. CDR3 DNA: TGTGCCTGGAGACGTGGGACAGGGAGAGGAAACTATGGCTACACCTTC. Its translation is CAWRRGTGRGNYGYTF.

The chain joins TRBV7-9 to TRBJ2-5; the match to TRBD1 covers 8 bases. V trimming: 5 bases; J trimming: 3 bases; junction bases outside the gene matches: 2. This CDR3 comprises 13 residues. CDR1 is SEHNR, CDR2 FQNEAQ, per germline (reference sequence). CDR3 protein: CASSQGAEETQYF. For the CDR3, the DNA is TGTGCCAGCAGCCAGGGGGCTGAAGAGACCCAGTACTTC. The variable domain in full, with the rest retrieved from reference TRBV7-9 and TRBJ2-5, is DTGVSQNPRHKITKRGQNVTFRCDPISEHNRLYWYRQTLGQGPEFLTYFQNEAQLEKSRLLSDRFSAERPKGSFSTLEIQRTEQGDSAMYLCASSQGAEETQYFGPGTRLLVL.

The V call is TRBV12-3 or TRBV12-4, the J call TRBJ1-6, with D unresolved. This CDR3 is 12 amino acids long. Deletions cut 5 bases from V and 10 bases from J, with 9 bases between. DNA for the CDR3: TGTGCCAGCAGTGAGGGCGGCTCACCCCTCCACTTT. Amino acids: CASSEGGSPLHF.

The chain joins TRBV19 to TRBJ2-1; a possible D gene is TRBD1 (6 bases). CDR1 LNHDA and CDR2 SQIVND come from the germline V gene (reference sequence). The CDR3 contains 15 residues. Trimming removed 4 bases from V and 5 bases from J, with 15 bases in between. CDR3 nucleotide sequence: TGTGCCAGTAGTAAAGGGGGTCTAGCCAACAATGAGCAGTTCTTC. Translated, it gives CASSKGGLANNEQFF.

This rearrangement joins TRBV28 to TRBJ1-6; D unclear. This CDR3 contains 16 residues. Germline V gene sequence: CDR1 MDHEN, CDR2 SYDVKM. Trimming took off 6 bases at V and 3 bases at J, with 15 bases between the two ends. Here the CDR3 DNA reads TGTGCCAGCAGACGAGGACTGAACAACTATAATTCACCCCTCCACTTT. Its protein is CASRRGLNNYNSPLHF.

This clone was observed a few times. V and J are TRBV7-9 and TRBJ1-1, with a possible D match to TRBD1 (5 bases). The CDR3 sequence is 12 residues long. V was pared by 2 bases and J by 7 bases, with 8 bases between. The germline V gene encodes CDR1 SEHNR and CDR2 FQNEAQ (reference sequence). CDR3 in DNA: TGTGCCAGCAGCTTACAAGGGGTTGAAGCTTTCTTT. This translates into CASSLQGVEAFF.

Here the CDR3 reads CASGQGVGTGELFF. CDR3 coding DNA: TGTGCCAGCGGACAGGGGGTCGGCACCGGGGAGCTGTTTTTT. The V gene is TRBV2, the J gene TRBJ2-2; 10 nucleotides agree with TRBD1. This CDR3 spans 14 amino acids. Germline V gene data show CDR1 as SNHLY and CDR2 as FYNNEI. The V gene end was trimmed by 8 bases and the J gene end by 4 bases; junction bases not matched to a gene: 4.

The rearrangement joins TRBV6-5 to TRBJ1-1, with 11 positions matching TRBD1. J gave up 4 bases and V 2 bases, and 0 bases lay outside the gene matches. Germline loops: CDR1 MNHEY, CDR2 SVGAGI. The CDR3 consists of 14 residues. The CDR3 DNA reads TGTGCCAGCAGTTACGGGACAGGGGGCACTGAAGCTTTCTTT. Its protein is CASSYGTGGTEAFF.

V usage is TRBV7-8 and J usage is TRBJ1-5; 8 bases line up with TRBD1. Germline lookup yields CDR1 SGHVS and CDR2 FQNEAQ. The CDR3 has 16 residues. J gave up 5 bases and V 2 bases, and 8 bases lay outside the gene matches. This CDR3 is CASSLTGQGGDQPQHF. The CDR3 region has the DNA TGTGCCAGCAGCTTAACAGGACAGGGAGGCGATCAGCCCCAGCATTTT. The variable domain in full, with the rest retrieved from reference TRBV7-8 and TRBJ1-5, is GAGVSQSPRYKVAKRGQDVALRCDPISGHVSLFWYQQALGQGPEFLTYFQNEAQLDKSGLPSDRFFAERPEGSVSTLKIQRTQQEDSAVYLCASSLTGQGGDQPQHFGDGTRLSIL.

The chain uses TRBV15 and TRBJ1-2; TRBD1 might be the D (6 bases). Trimming left V 5 bases short and J 3 bases short, with 25 bases between. The CDR3 length is 18 residues. The germline V gene encodes CDR1 LNHNV and CDR2 YYDKDF (reference sequence). The CDR3 region is CATSRILRRGEGDYGYTF. Here the CDR3 DNA reads TGTGCCACCAGCCGTATCCTTCGGAGGGGGGAGGGCGACTATGGCTACACCTTC.

This sequence joins TRBV5-5 and TRBJ2-7; no definite D call. With 2 bases removed from V and 3 bases from J, the gap between germline ends came to 12 bases. The CDR3 extends over 14 amino acids. From germline, CDR1 is SGHKS and CDR2 YYEKEE (reference sequence). In DNA form, the CDR3 reads TGTGCCAGCAGCTTCCTTGTGATGAGCTACGAGCAGTACTTC. This translates into CASSFLVMSYEQYF.

V gene TRBV18 combines with J gene TRBJ2-5, with TRBD1 identical over 10 bases. The trim removed 4 bases at V and 0 bases at J, leaving 5 bases unmatched. CDR3 length: 16 amino acids. The germline gives CDR1 KGHSH, CDR2 LQKENI. The CDR3 DNA is TGTGCCAGCTCACGCGTGGGACAGGGGCACCAAGAGACCCAGTACTTC. Encoded protein: CASSRVGQGHQETQYF.

V is TRBV7-2 and J is TRBJ1-4; the D gene is possibly TRBD1 (6 bases). Germline V gives CDR1 SGHTA, CDR2 FQGNSA. Trimming removed 5 bases at V and 2 bases at J, with 21 bases between. The CDR3 spans 18 residues. The DNA of the CDR3 is TGTGCCAGCAGCCCAGTCGTCGGAACAGGGCTTACTAATGAAAAACTGTTTTTT. Protein: CASSPVVGTGLTNEKLFF.

The chain links TRBV4-1 to TRBJ1-1, with D perhaps matching TRBD1 (5 bases). Germline V gene lookup returns CDR1 MGHRA and CDR2 YSYEKL. The V and J ends lost 0 bases and 1 base respectively, with 12 bases between them. The CDR3 sequence is 16 residues long. CDR3 coding DNA: TGCGCCAGCAGCCAAGAGGAGGGACTCAGGAACACTGAAGCTTTCTTT. The encoded protein is CASSQEEGLRNTEAFF.

The rearrangement joins TRBV7-2 to TRBJ2-2; TRBD2 aligns across 12 bases. Germline CDR1 is SGHTA and CDR2 is FQGNSA. The V gene end was trimmed by 2 bases and the J gene end by 5 bases; junction bases not matched to a gene: 3. CDR3 length equals 16 residues. The CDR3 DNA reads TGTGCCAGCAGCTTAAGTCTAGCGGGGGGGACCGGGGAGCTGTTTTTT. This translates into CASSLSLAGGTGELFF. Using reference TRBV7-2 and TRBJ2-2 for the parts outside the CDR3, the full variable domain is GAGVSQSPSNKVTEKGKDVELRCDPISGHTALYWYRQSLGQGLEFLIYFQGNSAPDKSGLPSDRFSAERTGGSVSTLTIQRTQQEDSAVYLCASSLSLAGGTGELFFGEGSRLTVL.

A single count supports this clone. The chain has TRBV11-2 and TRBJ2-3; D is possibly TRBD1 (5 bases). Trimming took off 3 bases at V and 4 bases at J, with 8 bases between the two ends. The CDR3 has 13 amino acids. Looked up from germline, CDR1 is SGHAT and CDR2 is FQNNGV. The CDR3 loop is CASSFATADTQYF. In DNA, the CDR3 is TGTGCCAGCAGCTTCGCGACAGCAGATACGCAGTATTTT. Variable domain in full (rest from reference TRBV11-2 and TRBJ2-3): EAGVAQSPRYKIIEKRQSVAFWCNPISGHATLYWYQQILGQGPKLLIQFQNNGVVDDSQLPKDRFSAERLKGVDSTLKIQPAKLEDSAVYLCASSFATADTQYFGPGTRLTVL.

The V call is TRBV28, the J call TRBJ1-5, with D maybe TRBD1 (5 bases). This CDR3 has 14 amino acids. Trimming took 8 bases from V and 5 from J, leaving 16 bases between them. Germline V lookup: CDR1 MDHEN, CDR2 SYDVKM. The chain's CDR3 is CASLSHGGDQPQHF. In DNA, the CDR3 is TGTGCCAGCTTATCTCACGGGGGGGATCAGCCCCAGCATTTT.

The table lists this clone with a few counts. The J gene is TRBJ1-1, the V gene TRBV2; D might be TRBD1 (6 bases). The germline V gene encodes CDR1 SNHLY and CDR2 FYNNEI. Trimming removed 3 bases at V and 0 bases at J, with 8 bases between. The CDR3 loop spans 14 amino acids. The CDR3 loop is CASSDQGMNTEAFF. The CDR3 DNA is TGTGCCAGCAGTGACCAGGGGATGAACACTGAAGCTTTCTTT.

This chain joins TRBV5-1 and TRBJ2-1; 8 nucleotides match TRBD2. Trimming removed 0 bases from V and 8 bases from J; junction bases left unmatched: 10. This CDR3 has 16 amino acids. Germline V lookup: CDR1 SGHRS, CDR2 YFSETQ. For the CDR3, the DNA is TGCGCCAGCAGCTTGGTTGTGGCGGGAGGCGCCGATGAGCAGTTCTTC. This sequence encodes CASSLVVAGGADEQFF.

This sequence joins TRBV10-3 and TRBJ2-2, with a tentative D call TRBD1 (6 bases). V was cut by 6 bases and J by 5 bases, with 16 bases left in between. Germline values: CDR1 ENHRY, CDR2 SYGVKD. CDR3 length: 15 residues. The CDR3 spells CAISRDRSYTGELFF. The CDR3 nucleotides are TGTGCCATCAGCCGAGACAGGAGCTATACCGGGGAGCTGTTTTTT.

The genes are TRBV6-5 and TRBJ2-2; D may be TRBD1 (6 bases). The germline V gene encodes CDR1 MNHEY and CDR2 SVGAGI. V lost 6 bases and J 6 bases, leaving 8 bases between the germline ends. The CDR3 is 12 residues long. CDR3 sequence: CASSRGSGELFF. The DNA of the CDR3 is TGTGCCAGCAGCAGGGGTTCCGGGGAGCTGTTTTTT.

This rearrangement joins TRBV1 to TRBJ2-3; the table assigns TRBD2, which was not confirmed against the DNA. TRBV1 is given as a pseudogene. The CDR3 sequence is 19 residues long. The CDR3 DNA sequence: TGCACCAGCAGCCAGGTCGCGGGGCTAGCGGGAGGCTTCGCAGATACGCAGTATTTT. Translated, it gives CTSSQVAGLAGGFADTQYF.

The chain joins TRBV18 to TRBJ2-7, with D possibly being TRBD2 (7 bases). The CDR3 has 14 residues. CDR1 and CDR2 from the germline V gene are KGHSH and LQKENI. The ends were cut back, 3 bases at V and 4 bases at J, with 13 bases in the middle. CDR3 residues: CASSPGGGRYEQYF. The CDR3 DNA sequence: TGTGCCAGCTCACCGGGAGGGGGGCGATACGAGCAGTACTTC.

The gene calls are TRBV7-2 and TRBJ2-5; 11 nucleotides line up with TRBD2. CDR1 SGHTA and CDR2 FQGNSA come from the germline V gene. The CDR3 covers 14 residues. Trimming took 1 base from V and 5 from J; bases not matched to a gene: 0. Here the CDR3 reads CASSLGLAGETQYF. In DNA, the CDR3 is TGTGCCAGCAGCTTAGGACTAGCGGGGGAGACCCAGTACTTC. The full variable domain, in which reference TRBV7-2 and TRBJ2-5 provide the parts outside the CDR3, is GAGVSQSPSNKVTEKGKDVELRCDPISGHTALYWYRQSLGQGLEFLIYFQGNSAPDKSGLPSDRFSAERTGGSVSTLTIQRTQQEDSAVYLCASSLGLAGETQYFGPGTRLLVL.

V usage is TRBV6-5 and J usage is TRBJ2-5, with 9 bases that match TRBD1. The CDR3 covers 13 residues. Trimming at V came to 6 bases and at J to 5 bases, leaving 4 bases not matched to a gene. Germline V lookup: CDR1 MNHEY, CDR2 SVGAGI. CDR3 region: CASRTQGAETQYF. The DNA for the CDR3 is TGTGCCAGCAGGACACAGGGGGCTGAGACCCAGTACTTC.

The chain is built from TRBV5-1 and TRBJ1-1; D ambiguous. This CDR3 spans 11 amino acids. Germline V gene sequence: CDR1 SGHRS, CDR2 YFSETQ. V gave up 3 bases and J gave up 4 bases, with 4 bases separating them. CDR3 sequence reads: CASSSSTEAFF. CDR3 DNA: TGCGCCAGCAGCTCGTCCACTGAAGCTTTCTTT.